This is a list of T cell receptor beta chains from one sample in a study of blood T cell repertoires in COVID-19. Method: immunoSEQ multiplex PCR; TCRdb's copy keeps in-frame clones and lacks some. The sample shows more than 150,000 clones, 85% to 90% of them seen only once. The sequenced sample was peripheral blood. These receptors were obtained from a woman younger than 35 who had recovered from COVID-19. CDR3s include the opening cysteine and the closing phenylalanine or tryptophan. Each record gives: J gene, V gene, clone size, D gene, CDR3 length, CDR3 DNA, CDR3 protein. A D gene is named only where the DNA matches it firmly. Clone size is shown for a subset of rows, as once, few, many or a class of expanded clone.

>TRBJ2-5|TRBV6-2/TRBV6-3|few|TRBD2|16
TGTGCCAGCAGTTACTACCGCGGGGGGGCAACAGAGACCCAGTACTTC
CASSYYRGGATETQYF
>TRBJ1-3|TRBV14|.|TRBD1|17
TGTGCCAGCAGCCAGACCGGAGACAGGGGAGCTGGAAACACCATATATTTT
CASSQTGDRGAGNTIYF
>TRBJ2-5|TRBV5-1|few|TRBD1|14
TGCGCCAGCAGCTTAGGGACAGCGCAAGAGACCCAGTACTTC
CASSLGTAQETQYF
>TRBJ2-5|TRBV30|once|.|15
TGTGCCTGGAGTACGGGAGACTCCTCCCAAGAGACCCAGTACTTC
CAWSTGDSSQETQYF
>TRBJ2-3|TRBV6-4|.|.|16
TGTGCCAGCAGTGACTCGGTGGGAGGCCCCGGAGATACGCAGTATTTT
CASSDSVGGPGDTQYF
>TRBJ1-1|TRBV27|.|.|16
TGTGCCAGCAGTTTACAGGGGAGAGTTGGGAACACTGAAGCTTTCTTT
CASSLQGRVGNTEAFF
>TRBJ2-3|TRBV28|.|TRBD2|16
TGTGCCAGCAGTTCCCGGACTAGCGGGAGCTCAGATACGCAGTATTTT
CASSSRTSGSSDTQYF
>TRBJ1-5|TRBV6-6|.|.|15
TGTGCCAGCAGCTCTCCGACAGGCTATAATCAGCCCCAGCATTTT
CASSSPTGYNQPQHF
>TRBJ2-7|TRBV5-6|.|.|13
TGTGCCAGCAGCTTGGGGCATAACTACGAGCAGTACTTC
CASSLGHNYEQYF
>TRBJ1-2|TRBV27|.|.|14
TGTGCCAGCCAGGCGACAGGTAGCAACTATGGCTACACCTTC
CASQATGSNYGYTF
>TRBJ1-1|TRBV6-1|few|TRBD1|14
TGTGCCAGCAGTGACAAAACGACAGGGCCAGTAACTTTCTTT
CASSDKTTGPVTFF
>TRBJ1-3|TRBV24-1|.|.|13
TGTGCCACCTCAGGGTCCCCTGGAAACACCATATATTTT
CATSGSPGNTIYF
>TRBJ2-2|TRBV10-3|.|.|14
TGTGCCATCGGGTCGCAGGGTAGCACCGGGGAGCTGTTTTTT
CAIGSQGSTGELFF
>TRBJ2-1|TRBV6-4|.|TRBD2|15
TGTGCCAGCAGTCGGACTAGCTTGACCTACAATGAGCAGTTCTTC
CASSRTSLTYNEQFF
>TRBJ2-1|TRBV2|.|TRBD2|15
TGTGCCAGCAGTGAAATAGCGGGCGTCTACAATGAGCAGTTCTTC
CASSEIAGVYNEQFF
>TRBJ1-2|TRBV29-1|.|.|11
TGCAGCGCCCGGACAGCGTATGGCTACACCTTC
CSARTAYGYTF
>TRBJ1-2|TRBV16|.|.|15
TGTGCCAGCAGCCGGACTGGGATCACTAACTATGGCTACACCTTC
CASSRTGITNYGYTF
>TRBJ2-7|TRBV19|.|.|15
TGTGCCAGTAGTATAGATCTTTCACAGGCCTACGAGCAGTACTTC
CASSIDLSQAYEQYF